These 32 T cell receptor beta chains came from one sample sequenced in a study of T cells in Graves' hyperthyroidism and ophthalmopathy. There were TCR beta CDR3 regions amplified from RNA transcripts. An initial round of RT-PCR targeting the TCR CDR3 relied on the HTBI primer set. TCRdb reanalysed the multiplex PCR reads using MiXCR and keeps one entry per CDR3 protein. The table shows about 180,000 distinct CDR3 sequences, with over 15% occurring only once. Sequencing used blood. These receptors all stem from a woman in her forties or fifties with Graves' hyperthyroidism.

This clonotype showed up many times. This chain links TRBV7-2 with TRBJ2-2; TRBD2 matches at 9 bases. In germline, CDR1 is SGHTA, CDR2 FQGNSA. This CDR3 is built from 14 residues. With 6 bases clipped from V and 6 bases from J, the junction kept 5 bases outside the gene matches. The CDR3, as DNA: TGTGCCAGCAGGGGGCTAGCGGGGTCCGGGGAGCTGTTTTTT. Its translation: CASRGLAGSGELFF. The full variable domain, its missing parts supplied by reference TRBV7-2 and TRBJ2-2, is GAGVSQSPSNKVTEKGKDVELRCDPISGHTALYWYRQSLGQGLEFLIYFQGNSAPDKSGLPSDRFSAERTGGSVSTLTIQRTQQEDSAVYLCASRGLAGSGELFFGEGSRLTVL.

At least ten counts were recorded for this clonotype. CDR3 sequence reads: CASSSTPGRGDTEAFF. CDR3 in DNA: TGTGCCAGCAGTTCGACGCCAGGCCGGGGGGACACTGAAGCTTTCTTT. The J gene is TRBJ1-1, the V gene TRBV6-2 or TRBV6-3, with a tentative D call TRBD1 (5 bases). The CDR3 has 16 residues. CDR1 MNHEY and CDR2 SVGEGT come from the germline V gene. The ends were cut back, 4 bases at V and 3 bases at J, with 18 bases in the middle.

About this clonotype itself: This may be a read error, as it is one base from a much larger clone. This chain uses TRBV18 with TRBJ1-3; 8 nucleotides line up with TRBD1. This CDR3 has 13 amino acids. CDR1 and CDR2 from the germline V gene are KGHSH and LQKENI. CDR3 protein: CASGTGSGNTVYF. For the CDR3, the DNA is TGTGCCAGTGGGACAGGCTCTGGAAACACCGTATATTTT.

This clonotype was seen at least ten times. This rearrangement joins TRBV2 to TRBJ1-1; the D is unclear. V shed 7 bases and J shed 2 bases, with 14 bases lying between them. Germline V gives CDR1 SNHLY, CDR2 FYNNEI. There are 14 residues in the CDR3. The CDR3 loop is CASITSRANTEAFF. CDR3 nucleotides: TGTGCCAGCATTACATCCCGTGCCAACACTGAAGCTTTCTTT. Drawing the rest from reference TRBV2 and TRBJ1-1, the complete variable domain is EPEVTQTPSHQVTQMGQEVILRCVPISNHLYFYWYRQILGQKVEFLVSFYNNEISEKSEIFDDQFSVERPDGSNFTLKIRSTKLEDSAMYFCASITSRANTEAFFGQGTRLTVV.

Ten or more counts support this clonotype. This sequence joins TRBV5-1 and TRBJ2-2; TRBD1 might be the D (6 bases). CDR1 is SGHRS, CDR2 YFSETQ, per germline. Trimming left V 4 bases short and J 3 bases short, with 16 bases between. The CDR3 is 16 amino acids. The CDR3 sequence is CASSLDQGSYTGELFF. DNA for the CDR3: TGCGCCAGCAGCCTCGACCAGGGGTCCTACACCGGGGAGCTGTTTTTT.

This clonotype was observed at least ten times. A junction boundary mismatches the germline segment, possibly from a read error. V and J are TRBV28 and TRBJ2-7; possible D gene TRBD1, 6 bases. The germline V gene encodes CDR1 MDHEN and CDR2 SYDVKM. The CDR3 spans 12 residues. The CDR3: CASSPLSSPGDF. The CDR3 DNA reads TGTGCCAGCAGTCCACTTAGTTCGCCAGGGGACTTC.

This clonotype was detected many times. This chain uses TRBV27 with TRBJ1-2, with D perhaps matching TRBD1 (5 bases). Germline CDR1 reads MNHEY; CDR2 reads SMNVEV (reference sequence). V was clipped by 3 bases and J by 1 base, with 15 bases between them. The CDR3 consists of 16 residues. Written as DNA, the CDR3 is TGTGCCAGCAGTTTGGGGAGGGGCGCGTTTAACTATGGCTACACCTTC. Translated: CASSLGRGAFNYGYTF.

A note on this clonotype: A single base separates this from a much larger clone, so it may be a read error. V usage is TRBV29-1 and J usage is TRBJ1-1; D possibly corresponds to TRBD1 (5 bases). This CDR3 has 12 residues. The germline gives CDR1 SQVTM, CDR2 ANQGSEA. The CDR3 loop reads CIGHGGETEAFF. The CDR3 DNA follows: TGCATCGGCCACGGGGGGGAAACTGAAGCTTTCTTT.

CDR3 sequence (DNA): TGTGCCAGCAGCCCAGGGTGGGGCACAGATACGCAGTATTTT. Amino acid sequence: CASSPGWGTDTQYF. The gene calls are TRBV7-3 and TRBJ2-3; D is perhaps TRBD1 (5 bases). The CDR3 contains 14 residues. Per germline, CDR1 SGHTA and CDR2 FQGTGA. Trimming removed 5 bases at V and 1 base at J, with 10 bases between.

This clonotype was recorded many times. This chain joins TRBV5-5 and TRBJ1-4; D is uncertain. Germline V gives CDR1 SGHKS, CDR2 YYEKEE (reference sequence). Trimming took 3 bases from V and 6 from J, leaving 15 bases between them. The CDR3 has 15 residues. DNA for the CDR3: TGTGCCAGCAGCTCTTTGGAAGGACGGGATGAAAAACTGTTTTTT. Encoded protein: CASSSLEGRDEKLFF.

This clonotype occurred many times. The chain joins TRBV20-1 to TRBJ2-1; 12 bases are shared with TRBD2. J was trimmed by 2 bases and V by 4 bases; bases with no gene match: 6. This CDR3 comprises 16 residues. CDR1 is DFQATT, CDR2 SNEGSKA, per germline (reference sequence). CDR3 sequence (DNA): TGCAGTGCTAACCCTAGCGGGGGGGCTACCTACAATGAGCAGTTCTTC. It encodes CSANPSGGATYNEQFF.

In its sample, this clonotype was seen many times. The V call is TRBV28, the J call TRBJ1-5; D might be TRBD1 (5 bases). The CDR3 consists of 15 residues. Germline V CDR1 and CDR2: MDHEN, SYDVKM. Trimming cost V 6 bases and J 7 bases, with 19 bases left between them. In DNA form, the CDR3 reads TGTGCCAGCAGAACCGGGACTCTCATTGAGCAGCCCCAGCATTTT. It specifies CASRTGTLIEQPQHF. The full variable domain, in which reference TRBV28 and TRBJ1-5 provide the parts outside the CDR3, is DVKVTQSSRYLVKRTGEKVFLECVQDMDHENMFWYRQDPGLGLRLIYFSYDVKMKEKGDIPEGYSVSREKKERFSLILESASTNQTSMYLCASRTGTLIEQPQHFGDGTRLSIL.

This clonotype was observed many times. The chain has TRBV6-2 or TRBV6-3 and TRBJ1-5, with no clear D. V lost 3 bases, J lost 2 bases, and 11 bases lay in between. Germline CDR1 and CDR2: MNHEY and SVGEGT. The length of the CDR3 is 15 residues. The CDR3 is CASSYAGIGNQPQHF. The CDR3 region has the DNA TGTGCCAGCAGTTATGCGGGCATCGGCAATCAGCCCCAGCATTTT.

This chain connects TRBV9 to TRBJ2-3, with 15 bases identical to TRBD2. This CDR3 region has 17 residues. Germline lookup yields CDR1 SGDLS and CDR2 YYNGEE. With V trimmed by 4 bases and J by 3 bases, 6 bases remained unmatched. This CDR3 is CASSRTGTSGGTDTQYF. The CDR3, as DNA: TGTGCCAGCAGCCGCACCGGGACTAGCGGGGGGACAGATACGCAGTATTTT. Full variable domain (remainder filled in from reference TRBV9 and TRBJ2-3): DSGVTQTPKHLITATGQRVTLRCSPRSGDLSVYWYQQSLDQGLQFLIQYYNGEERAKGNILERFSAQQFPDLHSELNLSSLELGDSALYFCASSRTGTSGGTDTQYFGPGTRLTVL.

This clonotype has ten or more counts. The V call is TRBV16, the J call TRBJ1-4, with TRBD1 matching over 8 bases. The CDR3 loop spans 14 amino acids. J lost 8 bases, V lost 4 bases, and 6 bases had no gene match. Germline-derived CDR1 and CDR2 are KGHSY and FQNENV. CDR3 DNA: TGTGCCAGCAGCCCGCAGGGGGCAGGCGAAAAACTGTTTTTT. Its translation is CASSPQGAGEKLFF.

This clonotype appeared many times. CDR3 coding DNA: TGTGCCAGCAGCTCACCCCGGGACAGGGCGATCTCCTACGAGCAGTACTTC. The encoded protein is CASSSPRDRAISYEQYF. V usage is TRBV7-2 and J usage is TRBJ2-7; 9 bases agree with TRBD1. CDR1 is SGHTA, CDR2 FQGNSA, per germline. CDR3 length equals 17 residues. The J segment lost 0 bases and the V segment lost 4 bases, leaving 10 bases of the junction unmatched.

This clonotype appeared many times. The CDR3 sequence: CATSRGLNYGYTF. Written as DNA, the CDR3 is TGTGCCACCAGCAGGGGACTGAACTATGGCTACACCTTC. The chain combines TRBV15 with TRBJ1-2, with D tentatively TRBD1 (5 bases). This CDR3 is built from 13 residues. The ends were cut back, 3 bases at V and 2 bases at J, with 7 bases in the middle. Germline CDR1 is LNHNV and CDR2 is YYDKDF (reference sequence).

At least ten counts were recorded for this clonotype. The gene calls are TRBV20-1 and TRBJ1-1; D is perhaps TRBD1 (6 bases). This CDR3 region has 14 residues. From germline, CDR1 is DFQATT and CDR2 SNEGSKA (reference sequence). Trimming left V 2 bases short and J 5 bases short, with 15 bases between. CDR3 region: CSARSLGGWTEAFF. The CDR3 nucleotides read TGCAGTGCTAGATCCCTCGGGGGCTGGACTGAAGCTTTCTTT.

This chain uses TRBV6-2 or TRBV6-3 with TRBJ1-1, with 7 bases lining up with TRBD1. Per germline, CDR1 MNHEY and CDR2 SVGEGT. The CDR3 extends over 17 amino acids. V dropped 0 bases and J dropped 1; count of bases not matched to a gene: 8. In DNA, the CDR3 is TGTGCCAGCAGTTACTCTAGACGACAGGGAGCGAACACTGAAGCTTTCTTT. It encodes CASSYSRRQGANTEAFF.

This clonotype was picked up a small number of times. The chain carries TRBV4-3 and TRBJ1-2; D unclear. V was clipped by 1 base and J by 1 base, with 13 bases between them. The germline gives CDR1 LGHNA, CDR2 YSLEER. The CDR3 totals 16 residues. CDR3 DNA sequence: TGCGCCAGCAGCCAAGGTCTCGCCTCAATTAACTATGGCTACACCTTC. It codes for CASSQGLASINYGYTF.

This clonotype has only a few counts. One junction end does not reproduce the germline sequence, and a read error may be involved. The chain combines TRBV6-1 with TRBJ2-5; D remains ambiguous. This CDR3 has 10 amino acids. Germline values: CDR1 MNHNS, CDR2 SASEGT. CDR3 in amino acids: CATREETQYF. DNA of the CDR3: TGTGCCACTAGAGAAGAAACCCAGTACTTC.

This clonotype was observed many times. The chain links TRBV7-9 to TRBJ2-7; a weak D match, TRBD1 (7 bases). With 6 bases removed from V and 4 bases from J, the gap between germline ends came to 19 bases. CDR1 is SEHNR, CDR2 FQNEAQ, per germline (reference sequence). The CDR3 length is 15 residues. Here the CDR3 DNA reads TGTGCCAGCAGTTTTTCGACAGGGACTTCGTACGAGCAGTACTTC. Protein: CASSFSTGTSYEQYF.

This clonotype was recorded many times. The chain links TRBV3-1 to TRBJ1-5; D gene unclear. This CDR3 has 15 residues. The ends were cut back, 0 bases at V and 4 bases at J, with 10 bases in the middle. The germline V gene encodes CDR1 LGHDT and CDR2 YNNKEL (reference sequence). The CDR3, as DNA: TGTGCCAGCAGCCAAGACAGGTCCGGGAATCAGCCCCAGCATTTT. Residues: CASSQDRSGNQPQHF.

V usage is TRBV5-1 and J usage is TRBJ2-7; 9 positions agree with TRBD1. Germline V gene lookup returns CDR1 SGHRS and CDR2 YFSETQ. The CDR3 extends over 12 amino acids. Trimming took 3 bases from V and 6 from J; bases not matched to a gene: 1. CDR3 amino acids: CASSYRGPEQYF. Here the CDR3 DNA reads TGCGCCAGCAGCTACAGGGGGCCCGAGCAGTACTTC.

The sample holds many counts of this clonotype. The V gene is TRBV6-2 or TRBV6-3, the J gene TRBJ2-7, with D maybe TRBD1 (5 bases). Trimming took 5 bases from V and 5 from J, leaving 10 bases between them. The germline gives CDR1 MNHEY, CDR2 SVGEGT. The CDR3 extends over 12 amino acids. As DNA, the CDR3 is TGTGCCAGCAGTAACCAGGGCCACGAGCAGTACTTC. Translation gives CASSNQGHEQYF.

The chain combines TRBV24-1 with TRBJ2-6; D gene unclear. V shed 3 bases and J shed 4 bases, with 12 bases lying between them. Germline V CDR1 and CDR2: KGHDR, SFDVKD. CDR3 length equals 16 residues. The CDR3 DNA is TGTGCCACCAGTGATCCAAGTGGGCCAGGGGCCAACGTCCTGACTTTC. It translates to CATSDPSGPGANVLTF.

This clonotype came up many times. J is TRBJ1-5 and V is TRBV15; D remains ambiguous. The germline V gene encodes CDR1 LNHNV and CDR2 YYDKDF (reference sequence). The CDR3 sequence is 13 residues long. Trimming pared 1 base from V and 8 bases from J, leaving 9 bases between. The CDR3 coding sequence is TGTGCCACCAGCAGAGGCTCGGCCGAGCCCCAGCATTTT. Protein: CATSRGSAEPQHF.

This clonotype was seen a single time. V gene TRBV10-3 combines with J gene TRBJ1-3; the D gene is possibly TRBD1 (5 bases). The CDR3 sequence is 14 residues long. V was pared by 8 bases and J by 2 bases, with 13 bases between. Per the germline V gene, CDR1 is ENHRY and CDR2 is SYGVKD. The CDR3 protein is CAIWQGGTGNTIYF. CDR3 nucleotides: TGTGCCATCTGGCAGGGAGGGACTGGAAACACCATATATTTT.

This clonotype appeared many times. This chain joins TRBV12-3 or TRBV12-4 and TRBJ1-1, with TRBD1 matching 9 bases. The CDR3 runs to 14 residues. V lost 10 bases to trimming and J lost 4 bases; unmatched junction nucleotides: 10. CDR3 nucleotides: TGTGCCACCAAGCCGGACAGGGGTGTCACTGAAGCTTTCTTT. The encoded protein is CATKPDRGVTEAFF.

This clonotype was observed a few times. This rearrangement joins TRBV5-1 to TRBJ1-6; D gene uncertain. The CDR3 runs to 15 residues. Trimming took 6 bases from V and 3 from J, leaving 13 bases between them. CDR1 is SGHRS and CDR2 is YFSETQ in the germline V gene. The CDR3 loop is CASKMADHYNSPLHF. The CDR3 DNA reads TGCGCCAGCAAGATGGCGGACCACTATAATTCACCCCTCCACTTT.

Many counts were recorded for this clonotype. V gene TRBV11-3 combines with J gene TRBJ2-2, with D tentatively TRBD2 (5 bases). From germline, CDR1 is SGHNT and CDR2 YENEEA. The CDR3 is made up of 15 amino acids. The V end was cut by 5 bases, the J end by 3 bases, with 13 bases between. In DNA, the CDR3 is TGTGCCAGCAGCCCCGGCGAGGGCTACACCGGGGAGCTGTTTTTT. Translation: CASSPGEGYTGELFF. Drawing the rest from reference TRBV11-3 and TRBJ2-2, the complete variable domain is EAGVVQSPRYKIIEKKQPVAFWCNPISGHNTLYWYLQNLGQGPELLIRYENEEAVDDSQLPKDRFSAERLKGVDSTLKIQPAELGDSAVYLCASSPGEGYTGELFFGEGSRLTVL.

The V gene is TRBV20-1, the J gene TRBJ1-5, with no clear D. The CDR3 runs 13 residues. CDR1 DFQATT and CDR2 SNEGSKA come from the germline V gene (reference sequence). Between the trimmed V and J ends, which lost 6 bases and 3 bases, there was a span of 12 bases. This chain's CDR3 is CSAVRFANQPQHF. CDR3 sequence (DNA): TGCAGTGCCGTTCGTTTTGCCAATCAGCCCCAGCATTTT.